Below, one T cell receptor beta chain is given with its context. What it binds is not known. Trimming cost V 2 bases and J 3 bases; bases outside gene matches: 6. Germline CDR1 SGHRS, CDR2 YFSETQ. The CDR3 runs to 15 residues. The study ran its PCR with 60 Vbeta and 13 Jbeta primers. The data were produced by immunoSEQ multiplex PCR, yet TCRdb's version contains in-frame clones alone and is incomplete. The sample holds approximately 140,000 clones, just under 65% seen once. These data are taken from a study of cytomegalovirus exposure and HLA in healthy donors. The wider study: From HLA-typed donors, an early data release held roughly 89 million unique TCRs. In terms of ancestry, the Caucasian-associated cluster contained about four fifths of the 398 genotyped donors. Points from the study as a whole: Among the CMV-associated chains, three were confirmed in vitro as specific for CMV antigens. Presence/absence analyses rested on an assumption that sequencing depth was roughly uniform across donors.

This sequence originates from a woman aged 55 to 70 in good health and CMV-seropositive. The V call is TRBV5-1, the J call TRBJ2-7; TRBD1 agrees at 9 bases. The sample was PBMCs. In nucleotides, the CDR3 is TGCGCCAGCAGCTTTTTGGGACAGGGAAACTACGAGCAGTACTTC. It specifies CASSFLGQGNYEQYF.